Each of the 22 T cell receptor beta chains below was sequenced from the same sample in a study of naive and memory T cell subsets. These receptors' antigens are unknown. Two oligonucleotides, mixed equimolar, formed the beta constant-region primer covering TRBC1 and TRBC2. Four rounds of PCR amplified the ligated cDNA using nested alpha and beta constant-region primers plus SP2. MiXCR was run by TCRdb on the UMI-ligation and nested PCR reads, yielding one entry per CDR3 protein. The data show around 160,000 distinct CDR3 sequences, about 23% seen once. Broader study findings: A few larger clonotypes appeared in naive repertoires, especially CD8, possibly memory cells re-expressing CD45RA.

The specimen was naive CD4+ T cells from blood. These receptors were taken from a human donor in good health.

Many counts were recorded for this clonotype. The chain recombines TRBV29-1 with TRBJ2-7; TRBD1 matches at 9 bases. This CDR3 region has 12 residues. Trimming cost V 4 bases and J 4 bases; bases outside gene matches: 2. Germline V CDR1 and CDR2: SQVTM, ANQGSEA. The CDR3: CSVAGQGYEQYF. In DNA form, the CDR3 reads TGCAGCGTTGCGGGACAGGGTTACGAGCAGTACTTC.

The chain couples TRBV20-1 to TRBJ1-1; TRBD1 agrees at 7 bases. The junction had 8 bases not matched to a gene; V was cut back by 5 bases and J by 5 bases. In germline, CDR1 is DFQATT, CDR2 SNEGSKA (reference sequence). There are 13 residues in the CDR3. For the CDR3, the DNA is TGCAGTGCTCCGTTGACAGGGAGGACTGAAGCTTTCTTT. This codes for CSAPLTGRTEAFF.

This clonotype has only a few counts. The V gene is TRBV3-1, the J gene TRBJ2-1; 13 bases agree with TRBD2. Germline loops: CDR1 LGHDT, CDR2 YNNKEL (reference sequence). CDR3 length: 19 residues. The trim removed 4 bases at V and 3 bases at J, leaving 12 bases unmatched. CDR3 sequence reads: CASSPPFKLAGGVYNEQFF. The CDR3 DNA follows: TGTGCCAGCAGCCCCCCCTTCAAACTAGCGGGAGGGGTCTACAATGAGCAGTTCTTC.

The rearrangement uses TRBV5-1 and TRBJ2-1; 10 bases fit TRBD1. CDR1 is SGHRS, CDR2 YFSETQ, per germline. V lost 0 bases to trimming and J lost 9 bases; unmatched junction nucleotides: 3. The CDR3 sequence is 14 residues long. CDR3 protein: CASSLGQGAVEQFF. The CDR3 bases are TGCGCCAGCAGCTTGGGACAGGGGGCCGTTGAGCAGTTCTTC.

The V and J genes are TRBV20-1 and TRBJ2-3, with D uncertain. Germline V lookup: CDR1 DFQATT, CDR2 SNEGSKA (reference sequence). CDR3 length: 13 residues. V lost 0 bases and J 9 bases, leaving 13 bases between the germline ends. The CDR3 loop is CSARDPAPLTQYF. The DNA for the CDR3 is TGCAGTGCTAGAGATCCTGCCCCCCTGACGCAGTATTTT.

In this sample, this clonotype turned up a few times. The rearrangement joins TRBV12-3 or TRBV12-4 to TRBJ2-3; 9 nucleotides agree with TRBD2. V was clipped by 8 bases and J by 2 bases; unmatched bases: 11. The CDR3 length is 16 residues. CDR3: CASGGGGRAVTDTQYF. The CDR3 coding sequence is TGTGCCAGCGGGGGAGGCGGGAGGGCAGTCACAGATACGCAGTATTTT.

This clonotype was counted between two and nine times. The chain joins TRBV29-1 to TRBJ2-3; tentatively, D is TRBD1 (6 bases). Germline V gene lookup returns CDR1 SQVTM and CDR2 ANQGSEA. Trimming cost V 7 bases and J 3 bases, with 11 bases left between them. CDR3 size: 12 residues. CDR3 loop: CSAQQGTDTQYF. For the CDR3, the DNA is TGCAGCGCCCAACAGGGTACAGATACGCAGTATTTT.

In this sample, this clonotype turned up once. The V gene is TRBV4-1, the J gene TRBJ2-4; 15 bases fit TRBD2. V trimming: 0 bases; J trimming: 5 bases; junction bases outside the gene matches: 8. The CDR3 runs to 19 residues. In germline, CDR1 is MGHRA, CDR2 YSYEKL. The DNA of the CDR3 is TGCGCCAGCAGCCAAGATAGATTCGGACTAGCGGGAGGGCAAAACATTCAGTACTTC. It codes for CASSQDRFGLAGGQNIQYF.

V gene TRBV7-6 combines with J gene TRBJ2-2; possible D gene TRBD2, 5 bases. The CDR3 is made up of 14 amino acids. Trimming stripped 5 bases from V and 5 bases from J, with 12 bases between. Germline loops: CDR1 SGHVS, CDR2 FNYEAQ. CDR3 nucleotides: TGTGCCAGCAGCCTAAATCTAGCAACCGGGGAGCTGTTTTTT. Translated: CASSLNLATGELFF. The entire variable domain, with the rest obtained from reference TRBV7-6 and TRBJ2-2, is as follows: GAGVSQSPRYKVTKRGQDVALRCDPISGHVSLYWYRQALGQGPEFLTYFNYEAQQDKSGLPNDRFSAERPEGSISTLTIQRTEQRDSAMYRCASSLNLATGELFFGEGSRLTVL.

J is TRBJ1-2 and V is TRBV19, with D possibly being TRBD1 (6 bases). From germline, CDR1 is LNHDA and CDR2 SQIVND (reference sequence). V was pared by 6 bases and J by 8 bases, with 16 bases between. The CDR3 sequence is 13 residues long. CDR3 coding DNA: TGTGCCAGTAGCCTGACAGGCCGAGGCGGCTACACCTTC. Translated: CASSLTGRGGYTF.

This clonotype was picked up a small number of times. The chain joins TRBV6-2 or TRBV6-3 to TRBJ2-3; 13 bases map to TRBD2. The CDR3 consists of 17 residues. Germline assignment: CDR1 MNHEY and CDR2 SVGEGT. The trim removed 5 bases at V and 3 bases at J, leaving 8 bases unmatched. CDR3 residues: CASSPRLAGGFTDTQYF. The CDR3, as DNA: TGTGCCAGCAGTCCCCGACTAGCGGGAGGTTTTACAGATACGCAGTATTTT.

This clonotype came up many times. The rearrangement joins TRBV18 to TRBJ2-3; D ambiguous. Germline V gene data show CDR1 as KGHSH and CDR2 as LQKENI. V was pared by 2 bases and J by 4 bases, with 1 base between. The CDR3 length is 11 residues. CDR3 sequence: CASSPSDTQYF. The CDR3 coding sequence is TGTGCCAGCTCACCATCAGATACGCAGTATTTT.

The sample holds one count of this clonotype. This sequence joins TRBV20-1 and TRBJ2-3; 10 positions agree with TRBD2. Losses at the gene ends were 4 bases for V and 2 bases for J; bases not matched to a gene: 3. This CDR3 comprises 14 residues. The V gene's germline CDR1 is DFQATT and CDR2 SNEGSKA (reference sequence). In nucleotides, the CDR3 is TGCAGTGCTATTAGCGGGAGGCTCACAGATACGCAGTATTTT. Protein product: CSAISGRLTDTQYF.

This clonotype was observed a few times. CDR3 coding DNA: TGTGCCAGCAGTGAGGGGGGTTGGACCGGGGAGCTGTTTTTT. This encodes CASSEGGWTGELFF. J is TRBJ2-2 and V is TRBV6-1; tentative D call: TRBD2 (6 bases). Germline V gene data show CDR1 as MNHNS and CDR2 as SASEGT. This CDR3 region has 14 residues. The V end was cut by 3 bases, the J end by 5 bases, with 10 bases between.

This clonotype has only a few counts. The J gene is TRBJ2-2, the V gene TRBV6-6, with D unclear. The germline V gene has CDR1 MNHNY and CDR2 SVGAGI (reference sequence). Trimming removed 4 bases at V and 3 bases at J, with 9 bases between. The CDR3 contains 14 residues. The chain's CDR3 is CASSLGHYTGELFF. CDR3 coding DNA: TGTGCCAGCAGTTTGGGCCATTACACCGGGGAGCTGTTTTTT.

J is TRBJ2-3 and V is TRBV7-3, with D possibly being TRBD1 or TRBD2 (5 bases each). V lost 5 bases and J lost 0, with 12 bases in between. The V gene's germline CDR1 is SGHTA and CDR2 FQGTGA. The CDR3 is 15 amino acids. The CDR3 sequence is CASSLGRLSTDTQYF. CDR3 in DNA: TGTGCCAGCAGCCTGGGACGGCTAAGCACAGATACGCAGTATTTT. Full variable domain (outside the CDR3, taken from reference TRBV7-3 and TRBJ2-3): GAGVSQTPSNKVTEKGKYVELRCDPISGHTALYWYRQSLGQGPEFLIYFQGTGAADDSGLPNDRFFAVRPEGSVSTLKIQRTERGDSAVYLCASSLGRLSTDTQYFGPGTRLTVL.

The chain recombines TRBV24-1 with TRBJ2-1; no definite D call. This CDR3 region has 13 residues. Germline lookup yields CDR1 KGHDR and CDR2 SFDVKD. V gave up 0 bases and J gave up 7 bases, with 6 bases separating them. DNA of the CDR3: TGTGCCACCAGTGATTTGGCGGCGAATGAGCAGTTCTTC. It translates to CATSDLAANEQFF.

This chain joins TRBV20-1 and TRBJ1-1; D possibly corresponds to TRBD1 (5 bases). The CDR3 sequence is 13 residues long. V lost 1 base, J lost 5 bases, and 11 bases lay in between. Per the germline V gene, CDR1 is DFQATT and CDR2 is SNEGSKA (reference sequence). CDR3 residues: CSARVAGRTEAFF. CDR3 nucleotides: TGCAGTGCTAGAGTGGCAGGGAGGACTGAAGCTTTCTTT.

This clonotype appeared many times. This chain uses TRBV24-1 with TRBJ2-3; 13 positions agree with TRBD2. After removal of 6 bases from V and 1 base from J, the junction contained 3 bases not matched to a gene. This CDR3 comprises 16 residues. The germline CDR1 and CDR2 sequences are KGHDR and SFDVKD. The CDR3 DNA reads TGTGCCACCAGTAAAGGACTAGCGGGAGGCACAGATACGCAGTATTTT. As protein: CATSKGLAGGTDTQYF.

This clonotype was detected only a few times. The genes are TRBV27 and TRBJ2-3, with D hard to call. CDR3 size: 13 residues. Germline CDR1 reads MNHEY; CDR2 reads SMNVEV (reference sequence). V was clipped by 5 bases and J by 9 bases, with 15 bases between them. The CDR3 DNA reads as TGTGCCAGCAGTCGGCCTCTTCCAGCCACGCAGTATTTT. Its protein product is CASSRPLPATQYF.

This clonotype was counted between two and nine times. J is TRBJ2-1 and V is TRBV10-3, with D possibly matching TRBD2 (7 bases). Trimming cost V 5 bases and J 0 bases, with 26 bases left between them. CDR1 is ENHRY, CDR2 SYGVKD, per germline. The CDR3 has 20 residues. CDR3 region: CAISRMEGSLADSSYNEQFF. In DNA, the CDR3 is TGTGCCATCAGTAGAATGGAGGGGAGCCTAGCGGACAGCTCCTACAATGAGCAGTTCTTC.

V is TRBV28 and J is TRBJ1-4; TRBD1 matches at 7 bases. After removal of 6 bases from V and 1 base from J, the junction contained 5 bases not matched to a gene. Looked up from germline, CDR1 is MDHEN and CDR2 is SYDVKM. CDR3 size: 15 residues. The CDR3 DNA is TGTGCCAGCAGACCGAACAGGGGAACTAATGAAAAACTGTTTTTT. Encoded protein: CASRPNRGTNEKLFF.